This is a list of T cell receptor beta chains from one sample in a study of control samples from healthy donors and cancer patients. The data were produced by immunoSEQ multiplex PCR, yet TCRdb's version contains in-frame clones alone and is incomplete. The sample has 120,000 or so clones, 90% seen once. What was sequenced was blood. The receptor source for this set is a man between 18 and 29 years old in good health. Each CDR3 is given with its conserved first and last residue. A D gene is named only where the DNA matches it firmly. Clone size is given for some rows only: seen once, a few or many times, or a class if the clone is expanded.

j_call: TRBJ2-6
clone_size: -
v_call: TRBV27
d_call: -
cdr3_nt: TGTGCCAGCAGTTCCTCGGGCCTCTTAGGGGCCAACGTCCTGACTTTC
cdr3_aa: CASSSSGLLGANVLTF

j_call: TRBJ2-6
clone_size: -
v_call: TRBV5-1
d_call: -
cdr3_nt: TGCGCCAGCGGGCTGGGGGTTATGGGCTCTGGGGCCAACGTCCTGACTTTC
cdr3_aa: CASGLGVMGSGANVLTF

j_call: TRBJ1-2
clone_size: once
v_call: TRBV28
d_call: -
cdr3_nt: TGTGCCAGCAGTCCTAGACAATTCGGCTACACCTTC
cdr3_aa: CASSPRQFGYTF

j_call: TRBJ1-1
clone_size: -
v_call: TRBV6-4
d_call: -
cdr3_nt: TGTGCCAGCAGCGTCGACAGGTCGGGCACTGAAGCTTTCTTT
cdr3_aa: CASSVDRSGTEAFF

j_call: TRBJ1-1
clone_size: -
v_call: TRBV12-5
d_call: -
cdr3_nt: TGTGCTAGTGGCAACAAGGACAGCCTGAACACTGAAGCTTTCTTT
cdr3_aa: CASGNKDSLNTEAFF

j_call: TRBJ2-3
clone_size: -
v_call: TRBV9
d_call: -
cdr3_nt: TGTGCCAGCAGCCCCCGTGAGCGGGTGACAGATACGCAGTATTTT
cdr3_aa: CASSPRERVTDTQYF

j_call: TRBJ2-1
clone_size: -
v_call: TRBV9
d_call: -
cdr3_nt: TGTGCCAGCAGCGTAGCACGGTGGGAGTACAATGAGCAGTTCTTC
cdr3_aa: CASSVARWEYNEQFF

j_call: TRBJ2-3
clone_size: -
v_call: TRBV7-2
d_call: -
cdr3_nt: TGTGCCAGCAGCTCCGAATACTCCGGGAAGACTAGTTCCGATACGCAGTATTTT
cdr3_aa: CASSSEYSGKTSSDTQYF

j_call: TRBJ1-1
clone_size: once
v_call: TRBV4-1
d_call: -
cdr3_nt: TGCGCCAGCAGCCATACAATGAGACGGTCTGAAGCTTTCTTT
cdr3_aa: CASSHTMRRSEAFF

j_call: TRBJ2-6
clone_size: -
v_call: TRBV7-8
d_call: TRBD2
cdr3_nt: TGTGCCAGCAGCTTAGGATCCCCTAGCGGGATCACGTCTGGGGCCAACGTCCTGACTTTC
cdr3_aa: CASSLGSPSGITSGANVLTF

j_call: TRBJ1-1
clone_size: -
v_call: TRBV5-8
d_call: -
cdr3_nt: TGTGCCAGCAGCTTGGCGATCACGGATTATAACACTGAAGCTTTCTTT
cdr3_aa: CASSLAITDYNTEAFF

j_call: TRBJ1-5
clone_size: -
v_call: TRBV19
d_call: -
cdr3_nt: TGTGCCAGTAGTATTGGGGGTTTCCAGCCCCAGCATTTT
cdr3_aa: CASSIGGFQPQHF

j_call: TRBJ2-1
clone_size: few
v_call: TRBV6-2/TRBV6-3
d_call: -
cdr3_nt: TGTGCCAGCAGTAGCCTGGGGGCAAGCTCCTACAATGAGCAGTTCTTC
cdr3_aa: CASSSLGASSYNEQFF

j_call: TRBJ2-6
clone_size: -
v_call: TRBV3-1/TRBV3-2
d_call: TRBD2
cdr3_nt: TGTGCCAGCAGCCCGCGTAGCGGGGGGACCCGCTCTGGGGCCAACGTCCTGACTTTC
cdr3_aa: CASSPRSGGTRSGANVLTF

j_call: TRBJ2-5
clone_size: -
v_call: TRBV3-1/TRBV3-2
d_call: -
cdr3_nt: TGTGCCAGCAGTTACGAGGGGACCCAGTACTTC
cdr3_aa: CASSYEGTQYF

j_call: TRBJ2-7
clone_size: -
v_call: TRBV7-3
d_call: -
cdr3_nt: TGTGCCAGCAGCTTGTCCGGGCTTTCGGGAGAGCAGTACTTC
cdr3_aa: CASSLSGLSGEQYF

j_call: TRBJ1-6
clone_size: once
v_call: TRBV6-5
d_call: TRBD1
cdr3_nt: TGTGCCAGCAGTTTCACTAAAACAGGGGTCTCACCCCTCCACTTT
cdr3_aa: CASSFTKTGVSPLHF

j_call: TRBJ1-6
clone_size: once
v_call: TRBV7-2
d_call: -
cdr3_nt: TGTGCCAGCAGCTTAGTAGGGACTGATTCACCCCTCCACTTT
cdr3_aa: CASSLVGTDSPLHF

j_call: TRBJ2-1
clone_size: once
v_call: TRBV25-1
d_call: TRBD2
cdr3_nt: TGTGCCAGCAGTGAACTGACTAGCGGGAGCGATGAGCAGTTCTTC
cdr3_aa: CASSELTSGSDEQFF

j_call: TRBJ2-3
clone_size: few
v_call: TRBV9
d_call: -
cdr3_nt: TGTGCCAGCAGCGTAGTGGGCGGGTTCACAGATACGCAGTATTTT
cdr3_aa: CASSVVGGFTDTQYF

j_call: TRBJ1-5
clone_size: -
v_call: TRBV3-1/TRBV3-2
d_call: -
cdr3_nt: TGTGCCAGCAGCCAAGATGCAGGGAATCAGCCCCAGCATTTT
cdr3_aa: CASSQDAGNQPQHF

j_call: TRBJ2-7
clone_size: -
v_call: TRBV5-1
d_call: TRBD2
cdr3_nt: TGCGCCAGCAGCTCTAGCGGGGGGCCCTACGAGCAGTACTTC
cdr3_aa: CASSSSGGPYEQYF

j_call: TRBJ2-5
clone_size: -
v_call: TRBV6-5
d_call: -
cdr3_nt: TGTGCCAGCAGTCAGGCCCGGGGGACCCAGTACTTC
cdr3_aa: CASSQARGTQYF

j_call: TRBJ1-1
clone_size: -
v_call: TRBV12-3/TRBV12-4
d_call: -
cdr3_nt: TGTGCCAGCAGTTGGGGACCGAACACTGAAGCTTTCTTT
cdr3_aa: CASSWGPNTEAFF

j_call: TRBJ2-1
clone_size: -
v_call: TRBV7-3
d_call: TRBD2
cdr3_nt: TGTGCCAGCAGCTTGGGACTAGCAAACAATGAGCAGTTCTTC
cdr3_aa: CASSLGLANNEQFF

j_call: TRBJ2-5
clone_size: -
v_call: TRBV10-3
d_call: TRBD1
cdr3_nt: TGTGCCATCAGTTCCGGGACAGGGATAAAAGAGACCCAGTACTTC
cdr3_aa: CAISSGTGIKETQYF

j_call: TRBJ1-6
clone_size: -
v_call: TRBV28
d_call: TRBD1
cdr3_nt: TGTGCCAGCAGTTTGGGCGGACAGGGTTCGGCCCTCCACTTT
cdr3_aa: CASSLGGQGSALHF

j_call: TRBJ1-1
clone_size: -
v_call: TRBV19
d_call: -
cdr3_nt: TGTGCCAGTAGTATTGGGCAAAATGAAGCTTTCTTT
cdr3_aa: CASSIGQNEAFF

j_call: TRBJ2-1
clone_size: -
v_call: TRBV7-2
d_call: -
cdr3_nt: TGTGCCAGCAGCTTAGATGGGGCAGGGGACTACAATGAGCAGTTCTTC
cdr3_aa: CASSLDGAGDYNEQFF

j_call: TRBJ2-2
clone_size: -
v_call: TRBV5-4
d_call: -
cdr3_nt: TGTGCCAGCAGCCCCCGACACAGGGGGGAGCTGTTTTTT
cdr3_aa: CASSPRHRGELFF

j_call: TRBJ1-2
clone_size: -
v_call: TRBV2
d_call: -
cdr3_nt: TGTGCCAGCACCCCGGAGGGCAGGGCTAACTATGGCTACACCTTC
cdr3_aa: CASTPEGRANYGYTF

j_call: TRBJ1-1
clone_size: -
v_call: TRBV30
d_call: -
cdr3_nt: TGTGCCTGGAGTCCTTCAGGGAACACTGAAGCTTTCTTT
cdr3_aa: CAWSPSGNTEAFF

j_call: TRBJ1-2
clone_size: medium-sized
v_call: TRBV7-2
d_call: -
cdr3_nt: TGTGCCAGCAGCTTATACGTTCCTTCTAACTATGGCTACACCTTC
cdr3_aa: CASSLYVPSNYGYTF

j_call: TRBJ2-3
clone_size: -
v_call: TRBV6-2/TRBV6-3
d_call: -
cdr3_nt: TGTGCCAGCAGTCGGGACCCCTACACAGATACGCAGTATTTT
cdr3_aa: CASSRDPYTDTQYF

j_call: TRBJ2-5
clone_size: -
v_call: TRBV30
d_call: -
cdr3_nt: TGTGCCTGGACCCCGGGGTCAGGGGAGACCCAGTACTTC
cdr3_aa: CAWTPGSGETQYF

j_call: TRBJ2-3
clone_size: -
v_call: TRBV27
d_call: -
cdr3_nt: TGTGCCAGCAGTTTCGGCAGGTCAGATACGCAGTATTTT
cdr3_aa: CASSFGRSDTQYF

j_call: TRBJ1-5
clone_size: -
v_call: TRBV11-3
d_call: TRBD1
cdr3_nt: TGTGCCAGCAGCTTCAGGGGGCCTAACAATCAGCCCCAGCATTTT
cdr3_aa: CASSFRGPNNQPQHF

j_call: TRBJ1-4
clone_size: -
v_call: TRBV19
d_call: -
cdr3_nt: TGTGCCAGTAGTGTGAGGATCGGCCGTGGTGAAAAACTGTTTTTT
cdr3_aa: CASSVRIGRGEKLFF

j_call: TRBJ2-5
clone_size: -
v_call: TRBV9
d_call: TRBD1
cdr3_nt: TGTGCCAGCAGCGTGGGACAGTTTCAAGAGACCCAGTACTTC
cdr3_aa: CASSVGQFQETQYF

j_call: TRBJ1-5
clone_size: -
v_call: TRBV2
d_call: TRBD1
cdr3_nt: TGTGCCAGCAGTACGGACAGGAACAATCAGCCCCAGCATTTT
cdr3_aa: CASSTDRNNQPQHF

j_call: TRBJ2-5
clone_size: -
v_call: TRBV24-1
d_call: TRBD1
cdr3_nt: TGTGCCACCAGTGATGGGACAGACCACCAAGAGACCCAGTACTTC
cdr3_aa: CATSDGTDHQETQYF

j_call: TRBJ2-3
clone_size: -
v_call: TRBV7-3
d_call: TRBD2
cdr3_nt: TGTGCCAGCAGCCCGCGGGGGGGCCTTGCAGATACGCAGTATTTT
cdr3_aa: CASSPRGGLADTQYF

j_call: TRBJ2-1
clone_size: -
v_call: TRBV6-2/TRBV6-3
d_call: TRBD2
cdr3_nt: TGTGCCAGCAGCCTACTAGCGGGCTACAATGAGCAGTTCTTC
cdr3_aa: CASSLLAGYNEQFF

j_call: TRBJ1-5
clone_size: few
v_call: TRBV28
d_call: TRBD1
cdr3_nt: TGTGCCAGCAGTTTTTTACAGGGGTCTTATAGCAATCAGCCCCAGCATTTT
cdr3_aa: CASSFLQGSYSNQPQHF

j_call: TRBJ2-3
clone_size: -
v_call: TRBV7-6
d_call: -
cdr3_nt: TGTGCCAGCAGCTTAGCGCTGGGCGGGAGCACAGATACGCAGTATTTT
cdr3_aa: CASSLALGGSTDTQYF

j_call: TRBJ2-5
clone_size: -
v_call: TRBV5-6
d_call: TRBD2
cdr3_nt: TGTGCCAGCAGCCCCGGGACTAGGGGATTGGAGACCCAGTACTTC
cdr3_aa: CASSPGTRGLETQYF